One T cell receptor (beta chain) is described in this entry. Study processing details: By means of reference gene primer amplification, nucleated cell counts were estimated. Using immunoSEQ multiplex PCR, the repertoire was profiled, and TCRdb retains in-frame clones only, with some absent. From that table come the V and J calls and clone size; the DNA was used to work out D and trimming. The data contain over 100,000 clones, 65% to 90% of them singletons. This specimen comes from a study of blood T cell repertoires in COVID-19. Overall study context: The United States, Italy and Spain provided the acute and convalescent COVID-19 samples. T cells, B-cell-depleted T cells, or PBMCs provided the cDNA or gDNA that served as material.

Trimming removed 2 bases from V and 1 base from J; junction bases left unmatched: 6. The CDR3 totals 16 residues. CDR1 and CDR2 from the germline V gene are SGHRS and YFSETQ. The chain has TRBV5-1 and TRBJ2-3; 8 bases line up with TRBD2. Sequenced input: peripheral blood. The source is a woman of 80 years or more with active or convalescent COVID-19. Here the CDR3 DNA reads TGCGCCAGCAGCTTAACTCCGGGAGGGGGCACAGATACGCAGTATTTT. It specifies CASSLTPGGGTDTQYF.